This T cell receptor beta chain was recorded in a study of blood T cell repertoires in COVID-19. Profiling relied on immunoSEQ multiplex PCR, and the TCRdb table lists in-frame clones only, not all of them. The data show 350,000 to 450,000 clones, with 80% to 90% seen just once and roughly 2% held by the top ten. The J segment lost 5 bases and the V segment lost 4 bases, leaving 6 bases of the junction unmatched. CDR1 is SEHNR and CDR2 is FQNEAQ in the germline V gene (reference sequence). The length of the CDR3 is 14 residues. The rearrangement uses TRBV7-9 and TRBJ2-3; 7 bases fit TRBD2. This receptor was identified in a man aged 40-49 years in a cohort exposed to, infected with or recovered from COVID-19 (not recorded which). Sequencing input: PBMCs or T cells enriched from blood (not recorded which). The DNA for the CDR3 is TGTGCCAGCAGCTCGGGGGGTTTGGGAGATACGCAGTATTTT. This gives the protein CASSSGGLGDTQYF. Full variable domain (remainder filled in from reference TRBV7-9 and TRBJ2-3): DTGVSQNPRHKITKRGQNVTFRCDPISEHNRLYWYRQTLGQGPEFLTYFQNEAQLEKSRLLSDRFSAERPKGSFSTLEIQRTEQGDSAMYLCASSSGGLGDTQYFGPGTRLTVL.